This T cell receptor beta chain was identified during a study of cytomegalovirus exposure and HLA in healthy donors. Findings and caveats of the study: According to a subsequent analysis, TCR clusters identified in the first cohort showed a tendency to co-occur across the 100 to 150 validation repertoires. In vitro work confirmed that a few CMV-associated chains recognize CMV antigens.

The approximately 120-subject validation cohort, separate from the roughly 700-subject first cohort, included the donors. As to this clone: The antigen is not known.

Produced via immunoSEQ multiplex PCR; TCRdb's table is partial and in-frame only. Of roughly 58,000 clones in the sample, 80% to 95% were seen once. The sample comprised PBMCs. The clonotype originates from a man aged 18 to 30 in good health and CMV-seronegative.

The chain's CDR3 is CARRAGVNTGELFF. CDR3 nucleotides: TGTGCCAGGAGAGCGGGAGTGAACACCGGGGAGCTGTTTTTT. This sequence joins TRBV19 and TRBJ2-2; 8 nucleotides line up with TRBD2. CDR3 length: 14 amino acids. In germline, CDR1 is LNHDA, CDR2 SQIVND (reference sequence). Trimming took 9 bases from V and 1 from J; bases not matched to a gene: 4.